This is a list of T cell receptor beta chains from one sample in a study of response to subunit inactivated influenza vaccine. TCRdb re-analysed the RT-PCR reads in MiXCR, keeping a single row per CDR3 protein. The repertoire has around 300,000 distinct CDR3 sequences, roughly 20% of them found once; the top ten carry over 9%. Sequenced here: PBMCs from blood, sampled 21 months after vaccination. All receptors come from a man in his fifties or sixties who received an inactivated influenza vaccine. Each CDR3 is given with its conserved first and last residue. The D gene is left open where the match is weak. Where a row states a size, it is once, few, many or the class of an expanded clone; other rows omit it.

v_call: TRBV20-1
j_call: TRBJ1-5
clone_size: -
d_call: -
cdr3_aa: CSARRQAIQPQHF
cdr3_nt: TGCAGTGCTAGAAGACAGGCAATTCAGCCCCAGCATTTT

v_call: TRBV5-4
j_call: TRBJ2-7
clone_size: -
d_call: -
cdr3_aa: CASSPQGSYEQYF
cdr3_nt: TGTGCCAGCAGTCCCCAGGGCTCCTACGAGCAGTACTTC

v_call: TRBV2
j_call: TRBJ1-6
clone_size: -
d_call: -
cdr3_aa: CATLGGSYNSPLHF
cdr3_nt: TGTGCCACCCTTGGGGGCTCCTATAATTCACCCCTCCACTTT

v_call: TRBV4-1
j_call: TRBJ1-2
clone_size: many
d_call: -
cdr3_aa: CASSQPTRGGGYTF
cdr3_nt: TGCGCCAGCAGCCAACCGACCAGGGGCGGTGGCTACACCTTC

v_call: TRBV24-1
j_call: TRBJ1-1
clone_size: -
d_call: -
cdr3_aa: CATSWGRGTEAFF
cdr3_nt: TGTGCCACCAGTTGGGGCCGGGGCACTGAAGCTTTCTTT

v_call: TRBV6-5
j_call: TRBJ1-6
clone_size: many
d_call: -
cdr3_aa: CASSGVISPLHF
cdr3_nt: TGTGCCAGCAGTGGAGTCATTTCACCCCTCCACTTT

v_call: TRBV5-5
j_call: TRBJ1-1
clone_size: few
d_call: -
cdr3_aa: CASSWDIVSTEAFF
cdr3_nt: TGTGCCAGCAGCTGGGACATTGTCAGCACTGAAGCTTTCTTT

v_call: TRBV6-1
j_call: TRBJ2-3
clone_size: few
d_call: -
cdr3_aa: CASTPRGPSTDTQYF
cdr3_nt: TGTGCCAGCACTCCCCGGGGACCTAGCACAGATACGCAGTATTTT

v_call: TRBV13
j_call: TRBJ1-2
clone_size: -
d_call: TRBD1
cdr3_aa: CASSLAGGQGYGYTF
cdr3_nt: TGTGCCAGCAGCTTAGCCGGGGGACAGGGGTATGGCTACACCTTC

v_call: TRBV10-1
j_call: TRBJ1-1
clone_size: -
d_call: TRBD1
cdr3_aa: CASETTGGIWKAFF
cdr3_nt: TGCGCCAGCGAGACGACAGGGGGGATTTGGAAAGCTTTCTTT

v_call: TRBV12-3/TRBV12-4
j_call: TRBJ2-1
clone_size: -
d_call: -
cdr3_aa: CASIPSPGSYNEQFF
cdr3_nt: TGTGCCAGCATCCCTTCCCCGGGGTCCTACAATGAGCAGTTCTTC

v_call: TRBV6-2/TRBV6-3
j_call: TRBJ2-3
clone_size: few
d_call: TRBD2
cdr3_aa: CASSYLGLDTDTQYF
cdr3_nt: TGTGCCAGCAGTTACCTCGGACTAGACACAGATACGCAGTATTTT

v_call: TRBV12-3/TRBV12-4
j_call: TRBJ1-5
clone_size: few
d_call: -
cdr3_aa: CASSLFQTANQPQHF
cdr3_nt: TGTGCCAGCAGTTTATTTCAGACAGCGAATCAGCCCCAGCATTTT

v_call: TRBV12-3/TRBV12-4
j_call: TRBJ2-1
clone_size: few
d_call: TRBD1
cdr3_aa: CASRQGESYNEQFF
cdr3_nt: TGTGCCAGCAGACAGGGGGAAAGTTACAATGAGCAGTTCTTC

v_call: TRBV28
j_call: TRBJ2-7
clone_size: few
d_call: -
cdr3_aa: CASHRVSSYEQYF
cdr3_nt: TGTGCCAGCCACAGGGTCAGCAGCTACGAGCAGTACTTC

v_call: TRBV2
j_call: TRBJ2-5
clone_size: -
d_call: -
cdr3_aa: CASSEYSQETQYF
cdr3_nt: TGTGCCAGCAGTGAATACAGCCAAGAGACCCAGTACTTC

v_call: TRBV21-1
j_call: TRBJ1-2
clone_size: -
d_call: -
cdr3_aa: CASSGWTGANYGYTF
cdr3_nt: TGTGCCAGCAGCGGATGGACAGGGGCTAACTATGGCTACACCTTC

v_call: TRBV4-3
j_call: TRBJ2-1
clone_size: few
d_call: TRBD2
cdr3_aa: CASSQEPGLAGDEQFF
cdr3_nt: TGCGCCAGCAGCCAAGAACCGGGACTAGCGGGGGACGAGCAGTTCTTC

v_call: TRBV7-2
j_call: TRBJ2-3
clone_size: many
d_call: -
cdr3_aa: CASSLPSADTQYF
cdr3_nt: TGTGCCAGCAGCCTCCCTTCTGCAGATACGCAGTATTTT

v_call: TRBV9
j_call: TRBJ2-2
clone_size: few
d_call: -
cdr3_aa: CASSVYRENTGELFF
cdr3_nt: TGTGCCAGCAGCGTATACCGGGAGAACACCGGGGAGCTGTTTTTT

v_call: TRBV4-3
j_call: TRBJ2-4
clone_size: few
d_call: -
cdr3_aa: CASSHRGTAKNIQYF
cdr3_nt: TGCGCCAGCAGCCATCGAGGGACAGCCAAAAACATTCAGTACTTC

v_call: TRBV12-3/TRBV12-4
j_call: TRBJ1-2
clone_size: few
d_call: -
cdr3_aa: CASTSGPRYGYTF
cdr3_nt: TGTGCCAGCACTTCGGGGCCGAGATATGGCTACACCTTC

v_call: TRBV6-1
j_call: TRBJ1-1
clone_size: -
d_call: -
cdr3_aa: CASSELIRGRNTEAFF
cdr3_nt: TGTGCCAGCAGTGAATTGATCAGGGGCCGGAACACTGAAGCTTTCTTT